A selection of T cell receptor beta chains follows, all from one sample in a study of blood T cell repertoires in COVID-19. Only in-frame clones appear in the TCRdb table, and some are missing; sequencing was by immunoSEQ multiplex PCR. Of about 200,000 clones detected, 75% to 90% appear once; the ten largest clones hold roughly 8.2%. The sequencing input was peripheral blood. Receptors were obtained from a woman over 75 with COVID-19, enrolled during active disease. The CDR3 runs from the conserved cysteine through the conserved F or W. A D gene is named only where the DNA matches it firmly. A row's size may be missing; if present it is once, few, many or a size class.

>TRBD1|-|TRBJ1-1|TRBV5-1
CASSQGDRSTEAFF
TGCGCCAGCAGCCAGGGGGACAGGAGCACTGAAGCTTTCTTT
>TRBD1|-|TRBJ1-6|TRBV19
CASSLTGDNSPLHF
TGTGCCAGTAGCCTCACAGGGGATAATTCACCCCTCCACTTT
>-|few|TRBJ1-6|TRBV28
CASSLFGGASPLHF
TGTGCCAGCAGTTTATTCGGGGGTGCTTCACCCCTCCACTTT
>-|-|TRBJ1-1|TRBV12-5
CASGLAAGNTEAFF
TGTGCTAGTGGTTTAGCGGCGGGGAACACTGAAGCTTTCTTT
>TRBD1|once|TRBJ2-5|TRBV24-1
CATSQGGGETQYF
TGTGCCACCAGTCAAGGGGGCGGCGAGACCCAGTACTTC
>-|-|TRBJ1-1|TRBV6-2/TRBV6-3
CASSDTGLRNTEAFF
TGTGCCAGCAGTGACACGGGACTGAGGAACACTGAAGCTTTCTTT
>-|once|TRBJ2-7|TRBV12-5
CASGLTSYEQYF
TGTGCTAGTGGTCTCACATCTTACGAGCAGTACTTC
>TRBD1|-|TRBJ1-2|TRBV19
CASRITDRGRALYGYTF
TGTGCCAGTCGTATAACGGACAGGGGGCGTGCTCTCTATGGCTACACCTTC
>-|-|TRBJ2-7|TRBV6-5
CASILGATAYEQYF
TGTGCCAGCATCCTAGGGGCGACTGCCTACGAGCAGTACTTC
>-|-|TRBJ1-2|TRBV5-1
CASSLDGGYGYTF
TGCGCCAGCAGCTTGGATGGCGGTTATGGCTACACCTTC
>TRBD2|-|TRBJ2-5|TRBV5-3
CARSLFSGSTETQYF
TGTGCCAGAAGCCTATTTAGCGGGAGTACGGAGACCCAGTACTTC
>TRBD1|-|TRBJ1-4|TRBV7-9
CASSFLPGQGNEKLFF
TGTGCCAGCAGTTTTCTCCCGGGACAGGGGAATGAAAAACTGTTTTTT
>-|-|TRBJ1-1|TRBV7-2
CASLDPGNTEAFF
TGTGCCAGCCTAGACCCAGGGAATACTGAAGCTTTCTTT
>-|-|TRBJ1-5|TRBV28
CASSLTGSPQHF
TGTGCCAGCAGTTTAACGGGGTCGCCCCAGCATTTT
>TRBD1|-|TRBJ2-5|TRBV5-6
CASSPAQGIFKETQYF
TGTGCCAGCAGCCCCGCACAGGGGATTTTCAAAGAGACCCAGTACTTC
>TRBD1|once|TRBJ1-1|TRBV27
CASRLGQKNTEAFF
TGTGCCAGCAGACTGGGACAGAAAAACACTGAAGCTTTCTTT
>-|-|TRBJ2-2|TRBV6-6
CASSYPQNTGELFF
TGTGCCAGCAGTTACCCCCAGAACACCGGGGAGCTGTTTTTT
>-|-|TRBJ2-1|TRBV24-1
CATSALAPGAGNEQFF
TGTGCCACCAGTGCCCTGGCCCCAGGGGCGGGCAATGAGCAGTTCTTC
>-|-|TRBJ2-5|TRBV6-5
CASSSGGRLSETQYF
TGTGCCAGCAGTTCAGGAGGGCGGCTGAGCGAGACCCAGTACTTC
>-|-|TRBJ1-2|TRBV12-3/TRBV12-4
CASSKGVSGYTF
TGTGCCAGCAGCAAAGGGGTCTCTGGCTACACCTTC
>TRBD1|-|TRBJ1-3|TRBV5-1
CASSITGDSGNTIYF
TGCGCCAGCAGCATCACAGGGGACTCTGGAAACACCATATATTTT
>-|few|TRBJ2-5|TRBV28
CASSLRQPETQYF
TGTGCCAGCAGTTTGAGACAGCCAGAGACCCAGTACTTC
>-|-|TRBJ1-2|TRBV10-3
CAISAFGQGYGYTF
TGTGCCATCAGTGCGTTTGGCCAGGGGTATGGCTACACCTTC
>-|few|TRBJ1-5|TRBV28
CASSLFRPGQPQHF
TGTGCCAGCAGTTTATTTCGTCCGGGGCAGCCCCAGCATTTT
>TRBD1|-|TRBJ1-2|TRBV29-1
CSVQGTGEGYGYTF
TGCAGCGTGCAAGGGACAGGGGAAGGCTATGGCTACACCTTC
>-|-|TRBJ2-7|TRBV19
CASGRDKSYEQYF
TGTGCCAGTGGCCGGGACAAATCCTACGAGCAGTACTTC
>-|-|TRBJ2-1|TRBV29-1
CSVEARQDNEQFF
TGCAGCGTTGAAGCGAGGCAAGACAATGAGCAGTTCTTC
>TRBD1|-|TRBJ1-1|TRBV7-9
CASSLGTGVNTEAFF
TGTGCCAGCAGCTTAGGGACAGGGGTGAACACTGAAGCTTTCTTT
>-|-|TRBJ2-1|TRBV25-1
CASRRRGLLPPEQFF
TGTGCCAGCAGGCGGCGGGGGCTACTACCCCCCGAGCAGTTCTTC
>TRBD1|-|TRBJ1-2|TRBV28
CASSLATGNYGYTF
TGTGCCAGCAGTTTAGCGACAGGGAACTATGGCTACACCTTC
>-|-|TRBJ1-4|TRBV18
CASSPPGGRANEKLFF
TGTGCCAGCTCACCACCGGGGGGACGGGCTAATGAAAAACTGTTTTTT
>-|-|TRBJ1-2|TRBV28
CAAGNGYTF
TGTGCCGCCGGGAATGGCTACACCTTC
>-|-|TRBJ2-7|TRBV27
CASSPRWVASSYEQYF
TGTGCCAGCAGTCCCCGTTGGGTAGCTAGCTCCTACGAGCAGTACTTC
>-|-|TRBJ2-2|TRBV2
CASSVGSRNTGELFF
TGTGCCAGCAGTGTTGGGAGCCGGAACACCGGGGAGCTGTTTTTT
>-|-|TRBJ1-4|TRBV7-2
CASSPNFGVEKLFF
TGTGCCAGCAGCCCAAACTTTGGTGTTGAAAAACTGTTTTTT
>TRBD1|-|TRBJ1-2|TRBV4-2
CASSPGQGNGYTF
TGTGCCAGCAGCCCGGGACAGGGCAATGGCTACACCTTC
>-|-|TRBJ1-1|TRBV5-4
CASSLPGAVSYTEAFF
TGTGCCAGCAGCCTGCCAGGGGCAGTCTCCTACACTGAAGCTTTCTTT
>-|-|TRBJ1-4|TRBV6-5
CASSRTATNEKLFF
TGTGCCAGCAGCCGGACAGCAACTAATGAAAAACTGTTTTTT
>-|-|TRBJ1-1|TRBV7-2
CASSREGLGRTEAFF
TGTGCCAGCAGCCGGGAGGGGCTGGGAAGGACTGAAGCTTTCTTT
>-|-|TRBJ2-2|TRBV19
CASSTQGWTGELFF
TGTGCCAGTAGCACACAGGGTTGGACCGGGGAGCTGTTTTTT
>TRBD2|-|TRBJ2-3|TRBV2
CASSGLAGVVDTQYF
TGTGCCAGCAGTGGGCTAGCGGGAGTGGTGGATACGCAGTATTTT
>TRBD1|-|TRBJ1-1|TRBV2
CASSLTGGGITEAFF
TGTGCCAGCAGCCTTACAGGGGGTGGAATCACTGAAGCTTTCTTT
>TRBD1|once|TRBJ2-7|TRBV15
CATSRARTGTYEQYF
TGTGCCACCAGCAGAGCCCGGACAGGGACCTACGAGCAGTACTTC
>TRBD2|-|TRBJ2-7|TRBV28
CASSGTYEQYF
TGTGCCAGTAGCGGGACCTACGAGCAGTACTTC
>TRBD1|-|TRBJ2-7|TRBV2
CASSADRLGQYF
TGTGCCAGCAGCGCGGACAGGCTGGGGCAGTACTTC
>-|-|TRBJ2-7|TRBV5-1
CASSGGLSEQYF
TGCGCCAGCAGCGGTGGACTGAGCGAGCAGTACTTC
>-|-|TRBJ2-5|TRBV5-1
CASSLKAGLETQYF
TGCGCCAGCAGCTTGAAGGCGGGATTAGAGACCCAGTACTTC
>-|-|TRBJ1-5|TRBV5-6
CASSLGGPYSNQPQHF
TGTGCCAGCAGCTTGGGGGGCCCTTATAGCAATCAGCCCCAGCATTTT
>-|-|TRBJ2-5|TRBV5-1
CASSLVPDSVETQYF
TGCGCCAGCAGCTTGGTGCCTGACAGCGTAGAGACCCAGTACTTC
>TRBD2|-|TRBJ2-1|TRBV27
CASSRGLAGVEQFF
TGTGCCAGCAGTAGGGGACTAGCGGGAGTTGAGCAGTTCTTC
>TRBD1|-|TRBJ1-2|TRBV9
CASSANRDRVFSGYTF
TGTGCCAGCAGCGCCAACCGGGACAGGGTTTTTTCTGGCTACACCTTC
>TRBD1|-|TRBJ1-2|TRBV27
CASSRTGGSSYGYTF
TGTGCCAGCAGCCGAACAGGGGGGAGCAGCTATGGCTACACCTTC
>-|-|TRBJ2-7|TRBV6-5
CASSYSRIYEQYF
TGTGCCAGCAGTTACTCGAGAATCTACGAGCAGTACTTC
>-|-|TRBJ2-1|TRBV11-3
CASSSSPGPNNEQFF
TGTGCCAGCAGTTCTAGCCCCGGGCCAAACAATGAGCAGTTCTTC
>-|-|TRBJ2-3|TRBV19
CASSIGGRVRDTQYF
TGTGCCAGTAGTATAGGGGGCAGGGTAAGGGATACGCAGTATTTT
>TRBD1|-|TRBJ2-2|TRBV19
CASNRDRGNGELFF
TGTGCCAGTAACAGAGACAGGGGAAACGGGGAGCTGTTTTTT
>-|few|TRBJ1-4|TRBV6-4
CASSTREGQKLFF
TGTGCCAGCAGTACCCGGGAGGGCCAAAAACTGTTTTTT
>TRBD1|-|TRBJ1-6|TRBV5-6
CASSSGQVYNSPLHF
TGTGCCAGCAGCTCCGGACAGGTCTATAATTCACCCCTCCACTTT
>-|-|TRBJ2-7|TRBV30
CAWSARDEQYF
TGTGCCTGGAGCGCTCGGGACGAGCAGTACTTC